The 15 T cell receptor beta chains listed next were all sequenced from one sample in a study of Ad26.COV2.S vaccination and SARS-CoV-2 variants. The method was immunoSEQ multiplex PCR; TCRdb's version includes in-frame clones alone and lacks a portion of them. Of some 480,000 clones detected, around nine tenths appear once; the ten largest clones hold around 13%. Treatment reported: 19 received Ad26.COV2.S at low or high dose, single or two shots; several received placebo; per-sample allocation not given. Each sample was drawn 63 days after the first injection (of vaccine or placebo). Sample: peripheral blood, taken in a trial of Ad26.COV2.S vaccine versus placebo. The receptor source for this set is a person between 18 and 65 years old who received the Ad26.COV2.S COVID-19 vaccine or a placebo.

The gene calls are TRBV7-3 and TRBJ2-1; TRBD2 matches at 8 bases. Germline CDR1 SGHTA, CDR2 FQGTGA. Germline trimming cut 4 bases from V and 0 bases from J; bases unmatched to any gene: 5. The CDR3 is 16 amino acids. CDR3 loop: CASSSIAGTSYNEQFF. The CDR3 DNA follows: TGTGCCAGCAGCTCCATAGCGGGGACCTCCTACAATGAGCAGTTCTTC.

The V and J genes are TRBV16 and TRBJ2-1, with TRBD2 matching 10 bases. J gave up 7 bases and V 0 bases, and 6 bases lay outside the gene matches. CDR3 length equals 16 residues. Germline CDR1 KGHSY, CDR2 FQNENV. The CDR3 sequence is CASSQSLLAGINEQFF. The CDR3 DNA reads as TGTGCCAGCAGCCAATCGTTACTAGCGGGAATAAATGAGCAGTTCTTC.

This chain uses TRBV25-1 with TRBJ1-6, with D possibly being TRBD1 (5 bases). The CDR3 sequence is 14 residues long. V lost 4 bases to trimming and J lost 7 bases, with 11 bases between them. Germline CDR1 is MGHDK and CDR2 is SYGVNS. The CDR3 loop reads CASSAQGLNSPLHF. Here the CDR3 DNA reads TGTGCCAGCAGTGCTCAGGGTTTAAATTCACCCCTCCACTTT. Supplemented by reference TRBV25-1 and TRBJ1-6, the full variable domain reads EADIYQTPRYLVIGTGKKITLECSQTMGHDKMYWYQQDPGMELHLIHYSYGVNSTEKGDLSSESTVSRIRTEHFPLTLESARPSHTSQYLCASSAQGLNSPLHFGNGTRLTVT.

CDR3 nucleotides: TGCGCCAGCAGCCGGGACCAATTCCACGAGCAGTTCTTC. Amino acids: CASSRDQFHEQFF. The J gene is TRBJ2-1, the V gene TRBV5-1; D may match TRBD1 or TRBD2 (5 bases each). The V gene lost 4 bases and the J gene lost 10 bases, with 15 bases spanning the gap. The germline V gene has CDR1 SGHRS and CDR2 YFSETQ. The CDR3 has 13 amino acids.

The chain joins TRBV5-4 to TRBJ2-2, with 8 bases fitting TRBD2. This CDR3 contains 18 residues. CDR1 is SGHNT, CDR2 YYREEE, per germline (reference sequence). V was clipped by 0 bases and J by 2 bases; unmatched bases: 9. The DNA for the CDR3 is TGTGCCAGCAGCTTGGGAAGTAGCGGGACTGCCAACACCGGGGAGCTGTTTTTT. It specifies CASSLGSSGTANTGELFF.

V gene TRBV5-1 combines with J gene TRBJ2-5; no reliable D call. Germline V lookup: CDR1 SGHRS, CDR2 YFSETQ. The CDR3 is 14 residues long. V dropped 1 base and J dropped 5 bases, with 12 bases sitting between them. DNA of the CDR3: TGCGCCAGCAGCTTGCTTAACCTCGGCGAGACCCAGTACTTC. Translating gives CASSLLNLGETQYF.

This rearrangement joins TRBV6-1 to TRBJ2-7, with D tentatively TRBD2 (6 bases). The length of the CDR3 is 16 residues. Trimming removed 0 bases from V and 7 bases from J, with 19 bases in between. Germline values: CDR1 MNHNS, CDR2 SASEGT. CDR3 sequence reads: CASSEARWMRGREQYF. In DNA, the CDR3 is TGTGCCAGCAGTGAAGCGCGGTGGATGCGGGGTCGGGAGCAGTACTTC.

The rearrangement uses TRBV29-1 and TRBJ2-7; D unclear. With 3 bases removed from V and 1 base from J, the gap between germline ends came to 13 bases. Per germline, CDR1 SQVTM and CDR2 ANQGSEA. The CDR3 is made up of 14 amino acids. The CDR3 coding sequence is TGCAGCGTTGAGGGCGGAGACCCGTCCTACGAGCAGTACTTC. As protein: CSVEGGDPSYEQYF.

The chain uses TRBV10-3 and TRBJ1-2, with a weak D call TRBD1 (6 bases). The CDR3 loop spans 15 amino acids. Germline V gene data show CDR1 as ENHRY and CDR2 as SYGVKD. Trimming took off 3 bases at V and 5 bases at J, with 16 bases between the two ends. This CDR3 is CAISDLRTDRYGYTF. The CDR3 DNA sequence: TGTGCCATCAGTGACTTACGGACAGATAGATATGGCTACACCTTC.

Points on this clone: At one end, the junction sequence differs from germline, possibly due to a read error. The V and J genes are TRBV4-1 and TRBJ2-4; the D gene is possibly TRBD2 (7 bases). From germline, CDR1 is MGHRA and CDR2 YSYEKL. This CDR3 region has 14 residues. CDR3 nucleotide sequence: TGCGCCAGCAGCCAAGTACTAGCAGGGGAGGGCTGTGAGTTC. Translated: CASSQVLAGEGCEF.

This clone was recorded only once. This chain joins TRBV24-1 and TRBJ2-5, with D perhaps matching TRBD1 (6 bases). The germline CDR1 and CDR2 sequences are KGHDR and SFDVKD. The CDR3 consists of 15 residues. The ends were cut back, 4 bases at V and 2 bases at J, with 13 bases in the middle. CDR3 coding DNA: TGTGCCACCAGTGACCGCCGAGGGGGTCAAGAGACCCAGTACTTC. Its translation: CATSDRRGGQETQYF.

This clone showed up just once. The chain carries TRBV19 and TRBJ1-4, with a weak D call TRBD1 (5 bases). The V end lost 6 bases, the J end lost 8 bases, and 13 bases lay between the germline ends. The CDR3 length is 13 residues. CDR1 and CDR2 from the germline V gene are LNHDA and SQIVND (reference sequence). This CDR3 reads CASREGLSEKLFF. CDR3 bases: TGTGCCAGTAGGGAGGGGCTCTCAGAAAAACTGTTTTTT.

This clone was observed a few times. This chain links TRBV9 with TRBJ2-7; 7 bases are shared with TRBD2. The V gene's germline CDR1 is SGDLS and CDR2 YYNGEE. The CDR3 totals 14 residues. V was pared by 9 bases and J by 0 bases, with 9 bases of the junction left unmatched. CDR3 DNA sequence: TGTGCCATACTGCGGGACTATCCCTCCTACGAGCAGTACTTC. This translates into CAILRDYPSYEQYF.

This chain connects TRBV30 to TRBJ2-7; 9 nucleotides agree with TRBD1. The length of the CDR3 is 13 residues. V lost 5 bases to trimming and J lost 4 bases; unmatched junction nucleotides: 6. Germline-derived CDR1 and CDR2 are GTSNPN and SVGIG (reference sequence). The CDR3 region is CAWGTGLGYEQYF. CDR3 DNA: TGTGCCTGGGGGACAGGGCTGGGATACGAGCAGTACTTC.

V is TRBV12-3 or TRBV12-4 and J is TRBJ1-1; D is unresolved. V was cut by 3 bases and J by 1 base, with 6 bases left in between. The CDR3 totals 13 residues. DNA of the CDR3: TGTGCCAGCAGTTTGATGGGGAACACTGAAGCTTTCTTT. Translated, it gives CASSLMGNTEAFF.